These 2 T cell receptor beta chains share one sample of origin, sequenced in a study of post-analysis software for immune sequencing data (dated by TCRdb to 2013 to 2016). What these receptors recognize is not known. Results and caveats for the whole study, not just this receptor: Patients showed significantly higher frequencies than controls for a handful of TRBV segments, among them TRBV5-6, TRBV5-1 and TRBV20-1.

Libraries were made using PCR. The sample was run on an Illumina HiSeq 2500. To reduce PCR and sequencing biases, unique molecular identifiers were built into the TCR beta cDNA libraries. In-frame beta chains were kept once TCRdb had trimmed the public reads at Q25 with fastp and called clones with MiXCR. Here each entry gathers all rows of one CDR3 protein and keeps the most common genes and DNA. This sample gives about half a million distinct CDR3 sequences in total; 34% of them show up just once. The ten largest account for 6% of the sample. Sequenced: blood. These receptors were collected from a girl aged 2 to 17 with multiple sclerosis.

This clonotype occurred many times. The rearrangement links TRBV6-2 or TRBV6-3 to TRBJ2-1; D gene unclear. From germline, CDR1 is MNHEY and CDR2 SVGEGT. Trimming took 7 bases from V and 4 from J, leaving 11 bases between them. The CDR3 spans 13 residues. The CDR3, as DNA: TGTGCCAGCAACGACTTTTTGTACAATGAGCAGTTCTTC. Its protein is CASNDFLYNEQFF.

Only a few counts were recorded for this clonotype. The V and J genes are TRBV12-3 or TRBV12-4 and TRBJ2-1; TRBD2 matches at 11 bases. Trimming cost V 5 bases and J 9 bases; bases outside gene matches: 12. CDR3 length: 16 amino acids. The CDR3 reads CASSPLSGGAFSEQFF. The CDR3 DNA reads TGTGCCAGCAGTCCGCTTAGCGGGGGGGCCTTCAGTGAGCAGTTCTTC.